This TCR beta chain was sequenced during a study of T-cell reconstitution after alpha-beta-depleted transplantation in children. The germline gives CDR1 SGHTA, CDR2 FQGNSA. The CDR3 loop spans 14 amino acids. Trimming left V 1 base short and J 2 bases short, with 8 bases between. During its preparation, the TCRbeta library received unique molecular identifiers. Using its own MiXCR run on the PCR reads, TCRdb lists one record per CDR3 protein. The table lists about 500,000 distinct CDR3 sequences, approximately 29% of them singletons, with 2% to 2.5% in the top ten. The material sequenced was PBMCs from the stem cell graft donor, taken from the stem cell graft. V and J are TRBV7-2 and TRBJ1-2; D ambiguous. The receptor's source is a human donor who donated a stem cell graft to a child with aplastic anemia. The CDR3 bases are TGTGCCAGCAGCTTAGTTGACGGGAACTATGGCTACACCTTC. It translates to CASSLVDGNYGYTF.